This T cell receptor (beta chain) was sequenced during a study of shared clonotypes between healthy human individuals. The CDR3 runs to 17 residues. The germline CDR1 and CDR2 sequences are MGHRA and YSYEKL. Trimming pared 4 bases from V and 4 bases from J, leaving 21 bases between. Points from the study as a whole: Relative to their counterparts shared across all four donors, non-shared clonotypes exhibited diminished generation probabilities. Shared clonotypes: about 4.6% naive CD4, roughly 3.5% naive CD8, about 2.2% memory CD4, under 0.5% memory CD8. Sequencing of the sorted subsets was shown by rarefaction to be incomplete despite large depth.

Concerning this clone: Its antigen is undetermined.

The table came from immunoSEQ multiplex PCR; TCRdb's copy has only in-frame clones and leaves some out. The table records some 2.1 million clones, 95% of them present only once. The specimen was naive CD4+ T cells sorted from blood. The subset: CD45RA+ positively selected. The chain uses TRBV4-1 and TRBJ2-3; D call uncertain. The TCR sequence derives from a man aged 18 to 29 in good health. CDR3 DNA sequence: TGCGCCAGCAGCCGTCTCCCTTCCTTAGCCGGACCAGATACGCAGTATTTT. It is translated as CASSRLPSLAGPDTQYF.